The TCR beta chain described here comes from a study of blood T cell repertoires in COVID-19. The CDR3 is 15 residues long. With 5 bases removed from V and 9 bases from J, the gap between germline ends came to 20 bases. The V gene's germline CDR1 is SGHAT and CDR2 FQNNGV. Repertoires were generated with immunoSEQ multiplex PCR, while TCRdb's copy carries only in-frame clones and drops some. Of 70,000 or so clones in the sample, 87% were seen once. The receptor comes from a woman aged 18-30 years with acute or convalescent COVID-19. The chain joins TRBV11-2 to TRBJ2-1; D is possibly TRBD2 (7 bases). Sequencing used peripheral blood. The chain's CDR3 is CASSPPLGGLSEQFF. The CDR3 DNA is TGTGCCAGCAGCCCTCCTCTGGGGGGGCTGAGTGAGCAGTTCTTC.